This T cell receptor (beta chain) was sequenced for a study of synovial regulatory T cells in juvenile arthritis. Study-wide results and caveats: iaTreg cells shared more CDR3 sequences with synovial Tregs than other blood Tregs did. Across patients, iaTreg TCR repertoires were mostly private, partly shared with synovial Teff and blood CPL.

The CDR3 has 14 amino acids. DNA is not on record. Per the germline V gene, CDR1 is LGHNA and CDR2 is YSLEER. As concerns this clone: Its antigen is not known.

Only in-frame clones appear in the TCRdb table, and some are missing; sequencing was by immunoSEQ multiplex PCR. Recorded for this sample: 9,500 to 10,000 clones. Median disease duration was about seven years, range 0.2-19.1. The clonotype was recovered from a donor younger than 35 with juvenile idiopathic arthritis. The specimen sequenced was Treg cells from blood. Regarding subset: remaining (HLA-DR-negative) circulating blood Treg cells. This chain connects TRBV4-3 to TRBJ2-7; TCRdb lists TRBD2, though no DNA is available to test this call. The CDR3 spells CASSHRRDGYEQYF.